The 30 T cell receptor beta chains below all came from one sample that was sequenced in a study of radiation and T cells in renal cell carcinoma. Some clones are missing from TCRdb's copy, which holds only in-frame ones; the method was immunoSEQ multiplex PCR. This table has about 130,000 clones, 75% to 85% appearing once. Time point here: blood 2 weeks post-SBRT. The treatment is: 15 Gy SBRT to primary tumor, nephrectomy 4 weeks later. Specimen: blood, collected from a patient whose treatment included radiotherapy and nephrectomy. These TCRs come from an older woman with renal cell carcinoma.

This chain links TRBV28 with TRBJ2-7; the D gene is possibly TRBD2 (6 bases). Germline-derived CDR1 and CDR2 are MDHEN and SYDVKM. The CDR3 sequence is 15 residues long. The ends were cut back, 2 bases at V and 6 bases at J, with 17 bases in the middle. This CDR3 is CASSLRQGGSGEQYF. The DNA for the CDR3 is TGTGCCAGCAGTTTAAGGCAGGGAGGTAGTGGCGAGCAGTACTTC.

The rearrangement joins TRBV29-1 to TRBJ2-5, with 8 bases identical to TRBD1. This CDR3 is 15 amino acids long. CDR1 is SQVTM and CDR2 is ANQGSEA in the germline V gene. V gave up 2 bases and J gave up 2 bases; unmatched junction bases: 7. The CDR3 sequence is CSVEWGRGPQETQYF. CDR3 coding DNA: TGCAGCGTTGAATGGGGCAGGGGGCCTCAAGAGACCCAGTACTTC.

The chain carries TRBV6-1 and TRBJ1-5; 10 nucleotides line up with TRBD1. Germline-derived CDR1 and CDR2 are MNHNS and SASEGT. V shed 0 bases and J 6 bases; nucleotides not matched to a gene: 2. The CDR3 has 15 residues. CDR3 in DNA: TGTGCCAGCAGTGAAGCCGGGACAGGGGTTCAGCCCCAGCATTTT. Protein: CASSEAGTGVQPQHF.

The chain joins TRBV6-5 to TRBJ1-3; unclear D gene. V lost 2 bases and J 4 bases, leaving 9 bases between the germline ends. The V gene's germline CDR1 is MNHEY and CDR2 SVGAGI. This CDR3 contains 14 residues. The CDR3 nucleotides are TGTGCCAGCAGTTACGGGCCTCGGGGAAACACCATATATTTT. It encodes CASSYGPRGNTIYF.

The chain recombines TRBV11-2 with TRBJ2-5; 10 bases are a match to TRBD1. This CDR3 contains 15 residues. Germline V gene sequence: CDR1 SGHAT, CDR2 FQNNGV. With 5 bases clipped from V and 7 bases from J, the junction kept 10 bases outside the gene matches. Here the CDR3 DNA reads TGTGCCAGCAGCACCGGGACAGGGGAGTTTGGGACCCAGTACTTC. Its protein product is CASSTGTGEFGTQYF.

The chain uses TRBV9 and TRBJ2-6; D remains ambiguous. The CDR3 covers 12 residues. Trimming pared 7 bases from V and 2 bases from J, leaving 4 bases between. CDR1 is SGDLS, CDR2 YYNGEE, per germline. The CDR3 nucleotides are TGTGCCAGCTCCCCTGGGGCCAACGTCCTGACTTTC. Translated: CASSPGANVLTF.

A word on this clone: One junction end does not reproduce the germline sequence, and a read error may be involved. The chain combines TRBV7-7 with TRBJ2-3, with D maybe TRBD1 (5 bases). The CDR3 is 15 amino acids. Germline V gene sequence: CDR1 SSHAT, CDR2 FNYEAQ (reference sequence). The CDR3 spells CASSLGLGGTDTQYF. CDR3 nucleotide sequence: TGTGCTAGCAGCTTAGGTTTAGGGGGCACAGATACGCAGTATTTT.

The chain uses TRBV6-1 and TRBJ2-2; either TRBD1 or TRBD2 may fit D (5 bases each). The V gene lost 8 bases and the J gene lost 4 bases, with 17 bases spanning the gap. Germline CDR1 reads MNHNS; CDR2 reads SASEGT. This CDR3 region has 15 residues. Here the CDR3 DNA reads TGTGCCAGCGGGGAACCGGGACGCAGCACCGGGGAGCTGTTTTTT. It translates to CASGEPGRSTGELFF.

The chain is built from TRBV5-8 and TRBJ1-6; D is ambiguous. V lost 0 bases and J lost 9, with 10 bases in between. The length of the CDR3 is 14 residues. Germline V gene sequence: CDR1 SGHTS, CDR2 YDEGEE. The CDR3 DNA reads as TGTGCCAGCAGCTTGGTACTGCCCTCTTCACCCCTCCACTTT. This sequence encodes CASSLVLPSSPLHF.

The chain carries TRBV6-6 and TRBJ1-2; the D is unclear. V lost 5 bases, J lost 8 bases, and 15 bases lay in between. The CDR3 runs 13 residues. CDR1 MNHNY and CDR2 SVGAGI come from the germline V gene (reference sequence). DNA for the CDR3: TGTGCCAGCAGTCCAACCGGGGATCTCGGCTACACCTTC. This codes for CASSPTGDLGYTF.

This chain joins TRBV6-5 and TRBJ1-1, with 9 bases matching TRBD1. V was pared by 7 bases and J by 2 bases, with 8 bases of the junction left unmatched. From germline, CDR1 is MNHEY and CDR2 SVGAGI. The CDR3 has 15 amino acids. In DNA form, the CDR3 reads TGTGCCAGCAAACGACCGGGACAGGGTAACACTGAAGCTTTCTTT. Translation: CASKRPGQGNTEAFF.

The V call is TRBV5-1, the J call TRBJ2-5; perhaps D is TRBD1 or TRBD2 (5 bases each). The J call may be in error: the DNA end matches TRBJ2-7 better. CDR1 SGHRS and CDR2 YFSETQ come from the germline V gene. The CDR3 runs 11 residues. CDR3 coding DNA: TGCGCCAGCCGTCGGGGCAACGAGCAGTACTTC. Amino acids: CASRRGNEQYF.

This chain connects TRBV2 to TRBJ1-4; 7 bases fit TRBD1. Per the germline V gene, CDR1 is SNHLY and CDR2 is FYNNEI. Trimming took 5 bases from V and 7 from J; bases not matched to a gene: 16. The CDR3 extends over 17 amino acids. CDR3 sequence (DNA): TGTGCCAGCAGTACCGGGACAGCGACCTCATCTTTTGAAAAACTGTTTTTT. It translates to CASSTGTATSSFEKLFF.

The chain recombines TRBV25-1 with TRBJ1-2, with 8 bases that match TRBD1. CDR3 length: 14 residues. V was pared by 4 bases and J by 8 bases, with 9 bases of the junction left unmatched. Germline V gene sequence: CDR1 MGHDK, CDR2 SYGVNS. The CDR3 DNA is TGTGCCAGCAGTGCGCCGGGACAGGAGGTAGGCTACACCTTC. It yields the protein CASSAPGQEVGYTF.

The rearrangement links TRBV5-1 to TRBJ2-1, with no clear D. CDR3 length: 16 residues. V was pared by 0 bases and J by 2 bases, with 12 bases between. CDR1 and CDR2 from the germline V gene are SGHRS and YFSETQ. In DNA, the CDR3 is TGCGCCAGCAGCTTGGATAGGGAACGGACCTACAATGAGCAGTTCTTC. This codes for CASSLDRERTYNEQFF.

This chain uses TRBV5-1 with TRBJ1-1; D might be TRBD1 (6 bases). CDR3 length: 13 residues. V was shortened by 9 bases and J by 4 bases, with 16 bases between the two germline ends. The germline V gene has CDR1 SGHRS and CDR2 YFSETQ. The CDR3 loop is CATKPEGGTEAFF. The CDR3 DNA reads TGCGCCACCAAACCCGAGGGGGGCACTGAAGCTTTCTTT.

The chain combines TRBV19 with TRBJ2-7; 7 nucleotides match TRBD2. V lost 4 bases to trimming and J lost 2 bases; unmatched junction nucleotides: 11. The CDR3 runs to 16 residues. Germline CDR1 reads LNHDA; CDR2 reads SQIVND (reference sequence). DNA for the CDR3: TGTGCCAGTAGTACGGATACTAGCGTCGTACCCTACGAGCAGTACTTC. This encodes CASSTDTSVVPYEQYF.

The chain carries TRBV15 and TRBJ2-1, with D maybe TRBD2 (5 bases). Trimming removed 0 bases from V and 9 bases from J, with 15 bases in between. The CDR3 consists of 15 residues. Germline V gene sequence: CDR1 LNHNV, CDR2 YYDKDF (reference sequence). The CDR3 loop is CATSRDRRPEGEQFF. The CDR3 coding sequence is TGTGCCACCAGCAGAGATAGACGGCCCGAGGGTGAGCAGTTCTTC.

The J gene is TRBJ1-1, the V gene TRBV5-4, with D possibly being TRBD1 (6 bases). Germline V gene lookup returns CDR1 SGHNT and CDR2 YYREEE (reference sequence). Trimming took off 2 bases at V and 4 bases at J, with 9 bases between the two ends. The CDR3 sequence is 13 residues long. The CDR3 loop reads CASSLPGVTEAFF. The DNA of the CDR3 is TGTGCCAGCAGCTTACCAGGGGTCACTGAAGCTTTCTTT.

The genes are TRBV5-6 and TRBJ2-7; D unclear. The germline V and J ends were trimmed by 4 bases and 4 bases, with 9 bases remaining between them. CDR1 is SGHDT, CDR2 YYEEEE, per germline. The CDR3 contains 12 residues. CDR3 coding DNA: TGTGCCAGCAGCGTGGAATTATACGAGCAGTACTTC. As protein: CASSVELYEQYF.

DNA of the CDR3: TGCGCCAGCAGCTTGTCAGGTTCTAACTATGGCTACACCTTC. This codes for CASSLSGSNYGYTF. The chain has TRBV5-1 and TRBJ1-2; D gene unclear. Between the trimmed V and J ends, which lost 1 base and 0 bases, there was a span of 7 bases. The CDR3 sequence is 14 residues long. Looked up from germline, CDR1 is SGHRS and CDR2 is YFSETQ.

This rearrangement joins TRBV7-9 to TRBJ2-5, with D hard to call. V lost 2 bases and J 1 base, leaving 8 bases between the germline ends. There are 14 residues in the CDR3. In germline, CDR1 is SEHNR, CDR2 FQNEAQ (reference sequence). The CDR3 is CASSLQSSQETQYF. As DNA, the CDR3 is TGTGCCAGCAGCTTACAGAGTTCCCAAGAGACCCAGTACTTC.

The chain uses TRBV6-6 and TRBJ1-4; D is uncertain. With 6 bases removed from V and 8 bases from J, the gap between germline ends came to 22 bases. CDR1 and CDR2 from the germline V gene are MNHNY and SVGAGI (reference sequence). The length of the CDR3 is 16 residues. The CDR3 is CASRTATAGSGEKLFF. CDR3 bases: TGTGCCAGCAGAACGGCAACGGCCGGGAGCGGCGAAAAACTGTTTTTT.

The chain couples TRBV28 to TRBJ2-3; 10 bases are shared with TRBD1. Losses at the gene ends were 6 bases for V and 6 bases for J; bases not matched to a gene: 9. This CDR3 spans 15 amino acids. CDR1 is MDHEN, CDR2 SYDVKM, per germline. The CDR3 reads CASSPGQGRLDTQYF. The DNA for the CDR3 is TGTGCCAGCAGCCCGGGACAGGGGCGATTGGATACGCAGTATTTT.

This clone has more than one count but fewer than ten. V and J are TRBV5-1 and TRBJ2-7; 8 positions agree with TRBD1. This CDR3 has 14 amino acids. V was clipped by 4 bases and J by 2 bases; unmatched bases: 5. CDR1 is SGHRS and CDR2 is YFSETQ in the germline V gene. The CDR3 coding sequence is TGCGCCAGCAGCCCGGGACAGGCCCCCTACGAGCAGTACTTC. Its translation: CASSPGQAPYEQYF.

The gene calls are TRBV28 and TRBJ2-7; no reliable D call. V was pared by 6 bases and J by 7 bases, with 7 bases between. The CDR3 extends over 10 amino acids. Germline CDR1 is MDHEN and CDR2 is SYDVKM. The CDR3 region has the DNA TGTGCCAGCAGAGGGCTGGAGCAGTACTTC. This gives the protein CASRGLEQYF.

The chain carries TRBV29-1 and TRBJ1-2; D may be TRBD1 (6 bases). V shed 6 bases and J shed 6 bases, with 23 bases lying between them. Germline V lookup: CDR1 SQVTM, CDR2 ANQGSEA. The CDR3 covers 15 residues. This CDR3 is CSVADGGYRVDGYTF. The CDR3, as DNA: TGCAGCGTCGCCGATGGGGGTTACAGGGTTGATGGCTACACCTTC. Looking up the rest from reference TRBV29-1 and TRBJ1-2 gives the full variable domain: SAVISQKPSRDICQRGTSLTIQCQVDSQVTMMFWYRQQPGQSLTLIATANQGSEATYESGFVIDKFPISRPNLTFSTLTVSNMSPEDSSIYLCSVADGGYRVDGYTFGSGTRLTVV.

V gene TRBV6-6 combines with J gene TRBJ1-5; D is unclear. Trimming cost V 10 bases and J 3 bases, with 16 bases left between them. Per germline, CDR1 MNHNY and CDR2 SVGAGI (reference sequence). This CDR3 has 14 residues. Here the CDR3 DNA reads TGTGCCACCGCCGACGGGATGATCAATCAGCCCCAGCATTTT. Translation: CATADGMINQPQHF.

In this sample, this clone turned up once. The V gene is TRBV19, the J gene TRBJ2-7, with 11 bases that match TRBD1. Trimming cost V 3 bases and J 5 bases; bases outside gene matches: 9. The CDR3 has 16 amino acids. Per germline, CDR1 LNHDA and CDR2 SQIVND (reference sequence). The CDR3 protein is CASSINPRTGGHEQYF. The CDR3 region has the DNA TGTGCCAGTAGTATTAACCCCCGGACAGGGGGCCACGAGCAGTACTTC.

The V and J genes are TRBV27 and TRBJ1-1, with D perhaps matching TRBD1 (5 bases). Germline values: CDR1 MNHEY, CDR2 SMNVEV (reference sequence). Between the trimmed V and J ends, which lost 0 bases and 1 base, there was a span of 9 bases. The CDR3 totals 15 residues. The CDR3, as DNA: TGTGCCAGCAGTTTATCTTCCGGGGGGAACACTGAAGCTTTCTTT. Amino acid sequence: CASSLSSGGNTEAFF.